The next 30 T cell receptor beta chains were all read from a single sample in a study of OX40 agonist ivuxolimab in advanced cancers. Some clones are missing from TCRdb's copy, which holds only in-frame ones; the method was immunoSEQ multiplex PCR. Of about 120,000 clones listed, 90% to 95% are singletons. The sample here was CD4+ or CD8+ T cells sorted from blood, taken in a trial of the OX40 agonist ivuxolimab. These TCRs come from an adult with an advanced solid tumor such as melanoma, head and neck, liver or kidney cancer.

The J gene is TRBJ2-5, the V gene TRBV9; tentatively, D is TRBD1 (7 bases). Germline lookup yields CDR1 SGDLS and CDR2 YYNGEE. This CDR3 region has 19 residues. V was cut by 3 bases and J by 0 bases, with 24 bases left in between. CDR3 residues: CASSAPPGTRGEHQETQYF. The DNA for the CDR3 is TGTGCCAGCAGCGCCCCCCCCGGGACCAGGGGGGAACACCAAGAGACCCAGTACTTC.

CDR3: CASRRQGYSNQPQHF. The CDR3 nucleotides are TGTGCCAGCAGGAGACAGGGATATAGCAATCAGCCCCAGCATTTT. The genes are TRBV28 and TRBJ1-5; 7 bases are a match to TRBD1. J lost 0 bases, V lost 6 bases, and 5 bases had no gene match. The CDR3 extends over 15 amino acids. Germline loops: CDR1 MDHEN, CDR2 SYDVKM. The full variable domain, with the rest looked up from reference TRBV28 and TRBJ1-5, is DVKVTQSSRYLVKRTGEKVFLECVQDMDHENMFWYRQDPGLGLRLIYFSYDVKMKEKGDIPEGYSVSREKKERFSLILESASTNQTSMYLCASRRQGYSNQPQHFGDGTRLSIL.

The J gene is TRBJ2-2, the V gene TRBV11-2; no firm D call. The V and J ends lost 0 bases and 7 bases respectively, with 9 bases between them. The CDR3 runs to 14 residues. Germline V CDR1 and CDR2: SGHAT, FQNNGV. Written as DNA, the CDR3 is TGTGCCAGCAGCTTAGAAATATGGGGCGGGGAGCTGTTTTTT. This sequence encodes CASSLEIWGGELFF.

V and J are TRBV28 and TRBJ2-1, with D possibly matching TRBD2 (6 bases). The CDR3 runs 16 residues. Trimming shortened V by 8 bases and J by 1 base, and 18 bases separated the two germline ends. Germline CDR1 is MDHEN and CDR2 is SYDVKM. The CDR3 bases are TGTGCCAGCTCAGCGTGGGAGGCCGGGTCCTACAATGAGCAGTTCTTC. This encodes CASSAWEAGSYNEQFF.

The chain is built from TRBV15 and TRBJ1-5; possible D gene TRBD1, 6 bases. The length of the CDR3 is 17 residues. V was clipped by 0 bases and J by 2 bases, with 14 bases between them. Germline V CDR1 and CDR2: LNHNV, YYDKDF (reference sequence). The CDR3 nucleotides are TGTGCCACCAGCAGAGATCCAGGGGACCCAGGCAATCAGCCCCAGCATTTT. Amino acid sequence: CATSRDPGDPGNQPQHF.

This clone came up once. This chain joins TRBV9 and TRBJ2-3, with D perhaps being TRBD1 or TRBD2 (6 bases each). V lost 3 bases and J lost 0, with 17 bases in between. CDR3 length: 17 residues. In germline, CDR1 is SGDLS, CDR2 YYNGEE. The CDR3 is CASSEGGLGLSTDTQYF. The CDR3 region has the DNA TGTGCCAGCAGCGAGGGGGGACTCGGGTTAAGCACAGATACGCAGTATTTT.

The rearrangement links TRBV2 to TRBJ1-3, with a weak D call TRBD1 (6 bases). Germline CDR1 reads SNHLY; CDR2 reads FYNNEI. The CDR3 loop spans 15 amino acids. The V and J ends lost 8 bases and 0 bases respectively, with 14 bases between them. Here the CDR3 reads CASSGGASSGNTIYF. The DNA for the CDR3 is TGTGCCAGCTCGGGGGGGGCGAGCTCTGGAAACACCATATATTTT.

The CDR3 DNA reads as TGTGCCAGCGCTGGCGGGCCCGCCTCGGCCCAGTACTTC. It codes for CASAGGPASAQYF. The V and J genes are TRBV19 and TRBJ2-5, with D possibly being TRBD2 (5 bases). The V gene's germline CDR1 is LNHDA and CDR2 SQIVND (reference sequence). Trimming took off 9 bases at V and 9 bases at J, with 20 bases between the two ends. The CDR3 covers 13 residues.

The J gene is TRBJ1-1, the V gene TRBV9; 10 nucleotides align to TRBD1. The V gene end was trimmed by 0 bases and the J gene end by 3 bases; junction bases not matched to a gene: 11. Germline loops: CDR1 SGDLS, CDR2 YYNGEE. The CDR3 extends over 18 amino acids. The DNA of the CDR3 is TGTGCCAGCAGCGTAGCGGGACAGGGGATTGTATCGGACACTGAAGCTTTCTTT. It yields the protein CASSVAGQGIVSDTEAFF.

The J gene is TRBJ2-1, the V gene TRBV11-2, with unresolved D. Germline assignment: CDR1 SGHAT and CDR2 FQNNGV. V lost 3 bases and J 0 bases, leaving 9 bases between the germline ends. The CDR3 contains 15 residues. The chain's CDR3 is CASSFPTGSYNEQFF. CDR3 sequence (DNA): TGTGCCAGCAGCTTCCCGACCGGCTCCTACAATGAGCAGTTCTTC.

In this sample, this clone turned up once. The V gene is TRBV4-1, the J gene TRBJ2-1, with 7 bases aligning to TRBD2. CDR3 length: 16 residues. Germline trimming cut 0 bases from V and 9 bases from J; bases unmatched to any gene: 11. The germline V gene has CDR1 MGHRA and CDR2 YSYEKL. The CDR3: CASSQDRLAGRGEQFF. The CDR3 nucleotides are TGCGCCAGCAGCCAAGATAGACTAGCTGGGAGGGGTGAGCAGTTCTTC.

The genes are TRBV5-6 and TRBJ2-7; 7 bases agree with TRBD1. Germline V CDR1 and CDR2: SGHDT, YYEEEE. V gave up 4 bases and J gave up 2 bases; unmatched junction bases: 6. The CDR3 covers 14 residues. This CDR3 is CASSPTGQTYEQYF. In DNA form, the CDR3 reads TGTGCCAGCAGCCCGACAGGGCAAACCTACGAGCAGTACTTC.

This rearrangement joins TRBV11-2 to TRBJ2-3; a possible D gene is TRBD2 (5 bases). The CDR3 has 15 amino acids. The V gene lost 3 bases and the J gene lost 1 base, with 11 bases spanning the gap. Germline CDR1 and CDR2: SGHAT and FQNNGV. The CDR3 protein is CASSFNSGRTDTQYF. CDR3 nucleotides: TGTGCCAGCAGCTTCAACAGCGGACGCACAGATACGCAGTATTTT.

The chain couples TRBV15 to TRBJ1-2; D gene ambiguous. Germline V gene lookup returns CDR1 LNHNV and CDR2 YYDKDF (reference sequence). Trimming took 1 base from V and 1 from J, leaving 10 bases between them. The CDR3 is 15 residues long. This CDR3 is CATSRGMADNYGYTF. For the CDR3, the DNA is TGTGCCACCAGCAGAGGAATGGCCGATAACTATGGCTACACCTTC.

The rearrangement links TRBV2 to TRBJ2-3, with D perhaps TRBD1 (5 bases). Germline CDR1 and CDR2: SNHLY and FYNNEI. Trimming took off 2 bases at V and 5 bases at J, with 17 bases between the two ends. The CDR3 length is 16 residues. CDR3 protein: CASSEYQGGLVDTQYF. Written as DNA, the CDR3 is TGTGCCAGCAGTGAATACCAGGGTGGATTAGTAGATACGCAGTATTTT. The full variable domain, with the rest looked up from reference TRBV2 and TRBJ2-3, is EPEVTQTPSHQVTQMGQEVILRCVPISNHLYFYWYRQILGQKVEFLVSFYNNEISEKSEIFDDQFSVERPDGSNFTLKIRSTKLEDSAMYFCASSEYQGGLVDTQYFGPGTRLTVL.

This chain links TRBV15 with TRBJ2-7; D is unclear. V dropped 0 bases and J dropped 2 bases, with 14 bases sitting between them. Germline CDR1 reads LNHNV; CDR2 reads YYDKDF (reference sequence). This CDR3 contains 16 residues. The CDR3 sequence: CATSRDPRTPAYEQYF. DNA for the CDR3: TGTGCCACCAGCAGAGATCCCCGGACGCCCGCCTACGAGCAGTACTTC.

This clone was observed once. The genes are TRBV5-1 and TRBJ2-7, with TRBD1 matching 7 bases. V gave up 3 bases and J gave up 7 bases; unmatched junction bases: 10. CDR1 is SGHRS, CDR2 YFSETQ, per germline. This CDR3 has 14 amino acids. The CDR3 sequence: CASSSGQVRGEQYF. CDR3 sequence (DNA): TGCGCCAGCAGCTCCGGACAGGTGCGAGGGGAGCAGTACTTC. Full variable domain (rest looked up from reference TRBV5-1 and TRBJ2-7): KAGVTQTPRYLIKTRGQQVTLSCSPISGHRSVSWYQQTPGQGLQFLFEYFSETQRNKGNFPGRFSGRQFSNSRSEMNVSTLELGDSALYLCASSSGQVRGEQYFGPGTRLTVT.

V gene TRBV28 combines with J gene TRBJ1-2; D not resolved. Germline values: CDR1 MDHEN, CDR2 SYDVKM. This CDR3 is 11 amino acids long. V lost 8 bases to trimming and J lost 8 bases, with 12 bases between them. This CDR3 reads CASLSSWGYTF. CDR3 nucleotide sequence: TGTGCCAGCCTTTCCTCGTGGGGCTACACCTTC.

This chain joins TRBV19 and TRBJ1-4, with a weak D call TRBD1 (6 bases). Per germline, CDR1 LNHDA and CDR2 SQIVND (reference sequence). The CDR3 runs to 14 residues. The V end lost 7 bases, the J end lost 5 bases, and 14 bases lay between the germline ends. CDR3 region: CASTDRPSNEKLFF. CDR3 in DNA: TGTGCCAGTACCGACAGGCCTTCAAATGAAAAACTGTTTTTT.

CDR3 sequence (DNA): TGTGCCAGCAGCCGCGACAGGCCCGGGACAGGATACAATGAGCAGTTCTTC. This translates into CASSRDRPGTGYNEQFF. The chain joins TRBV11-2 to TRBJ2-1; TRBD1 agrees at 8 bases. From germline, CDR1 is SGHAT and CDR2 FQNNGV. V lost 5 bases, J lost 4 bases, and 13 bases stayed unmatched. The CDR3 has 17 residues. Using reference TRBV11-2 and TRBJ2-1 for the parts outside the CDR3, the full variable domain is EAGVAQSPRYKIIEKRQSVAFWCNPISGHATLYWYQQILGQGPKLLIQFQNNGVVDDSQLPKDRFSAERLKGVDSTLKIQPAKLEDSAVYLCASSRDRPGTGYNEQFFGPGTRLTVL.

This chain joins TRBV5-1 and TRBJ1-4; D is ambiguous. CDR1 SGHRS and CDR2 YFSETQ come from the germline V gene. The CDR3 spans 15 residues. V lost 3 bases to trimming and J lost 4 bases, with 13 bases between them. CDR3 loop: CASSSGGLDNEKLFF. In nucleotides, the CDR3 is TGCGCCAGCAGCTCTGGAGGGCTGGATAATGAAAAACTGTTTTTT.

This clone showed up just once. This sequence joins TRBV5-8 and TRBJ1-1; no reliable D call. CDR3 length equals 12 residues. CDR1 is SGHTS, CDR2 YDEGEE, per germline. V lost 7 bases, J lost 0 bases, and 7 bases lay in between. CDR3 loop: CASLGLNTEAFF. The CDR3 coding sequence is TGTGCCAGCCTGGGATTGAACACTGAAGCTTTCTTT.

The chain employs TRBV29-1 and TRBJ2-1; 11 nucleotides line up with TRBD2. CDR1 and CDR2 (germline): SQVTM, ANQGSEA. The CDR3 runs 12 residues. J gave up 9 bases and V 4 bases, and 2 bases lay outside the gene matches. Here the CDR3 reads CSVGTSGREQFF. CDR3 nucleotide sequence: TGCAGCGTTGGGACTAGCGGGCGTGAGCAGTTCTTC.

The rearrangement joins TRBV7-6 to TRBJ1-1, with 10 nucleotides matching TRBD1. The trim removed 3 bases at V and 5 bases at J, leaving 3 bases unmatched. Germline lookup yields CDR1 SGHVS and CDR2 FNYEAQ. This CDR3 is 14 amino acids long. Here the CDR3 DNA reads TGTGCCAGCAGCTTGACAGGGGGCGAGACTGAAGCTTTCTTT. Its protein is CASSLTGGETEAFF.

The CDR3 here is CASSEQGLGEAFF. CDR3 sequence (DNA): TGTGCCAGCAGTGAACAGGGATTGGGTGAAGCTTTCTTT. The chain combines TRBV6-1 with TRBJ1-1; D might be TRBD1 (5 bases). Germline V CDR1 and CDR2: MNHNS, SASEGT. V was clipped by 2 bases and J by 7 bases, with 11 bases between them. This CDR3 contains 13 residues.

The chain combines TRBV7-9 with TRBJ2-3, with D uncertain. Trimming shortened V by 5 bases and J by 1 base, and 10 bases separated the two germline ends. Germline V gives CDR1 SEHNR, CDR2 FQNEAQ (reference sequence). The CDR3 contains 14 residues. CDR3 region: CASSPLAGTDTQYF. CDR3 DNA: TGTGCCAGCAGCCCTCTGGCGGGCACAGATACGCAGTATTTT. The full variable domain, with the rest looked up from reference TRBV7-9 and TRBJ2-3, is DTGVSQNPRHKITKRGQNVTFRCDPISEHNRLYWYRQTLGQGPEFLTYFQNEAQLEKSRLLSDRFSAERPKGSFSTLEIQRTEQGDSAMYLCASSPLAGTDTQYFGPGTRLTVL.

The chain recombines TRBV28 with TRBJ1-5, with D maybe TRBD1 (6 bases). This CDR3 has 12 residues. The V gene's germline CDR1 is MDHEN and CDR2 SYDVKM. Between the trimmed V and J ends, which lost 6 bases and 7 bases, there was a span of 10 bases. Here the CDR3 DNA reads TGTGCCAGCAGGGGGGGCGTCCAGCCCCAGCATTTT. Encoded protein: CASRGGVQPQHF.

V usage is TRBV5-4 and J usage is TRBJ2-5, with TRBD2 matching over 8 bases. Trimming removed 5 bases from V and 2 bases from J; junction bases left unmatched: 8. This CDR3 comprises 15 residues. The germline CDR1 and CDR2 sequences are SGHNT and YYREEE (reference sequence). As DNA, the CDR3 is TGTGCCAGCAGACCAAGCGGGGGACATCAAGAGACCCAGTACTTC. This codes for CASRPSGGHQETQYF.

The gene calls are TRBV6-6 and TRBJ2-7; maybe TRBD2 (6 bases). Germline V CDR1 and CDR2: MNHNY, SVGAGI (reference sequence). CDR3 length: 11 residues. Deletions cut 5 bases from V and 7 bases from J, with 9 bases between. CDR3 bases: TGTGCCAGCAGTCCACGGGGGGAGCAGTACTTC. This translates into CASSPRGEQYF.

Here the CDR3 reads CASSWVLNTEAFF. The CDR3 DNA sequence: TGTGCCAGCAGCTGGGTGTTGAACACTGAAGCTTTCTTT. The chain is built from TRBV7-9 and TRBJ1-1; the D is unclear. CDR1 is SEHNR and CDR2 is FQNEAQ in the germline V gene (reference sequence). V lost 4 bases and J 0 bases, leaving 6 bases between the germline ends. The CDR3 is 13 amino acids. The variable domain in full, completed from reference TRBV7-9 and TRBJ1-1, reads DTGVSQNPRHKITKRGQNVTFRCDPISEHNRLYWYRQTLGQGPEFLTYFQNEAQLEKSRLLSDRFSAERPKGSFSTLEIQRTEQGDSAMYLCASSWVLNTEAFFGQGTRLTVV.